This TCR beta chain came from a study of T cell responses to AZD1222 COVID-19 vaccine. Libraries were prepared by immunoSEQ multiplex PCR; TCRdb keeps only in-frame clonotypes and omits some of them. Of roughly 200,000 clones listed, roughly 91% are singletons. This CDR3 contains 13 residues. Between the trimmed V and J ends, which lost 1 base and 6 bases, there was a span of 8 bases. Germline CDR1 reads SGHTA; CDR2 reads FQGNSA. The sequences come from peripheral blood, collected on day 0 of MenACWY control vaccination. The sequence was collected from an adult in good health. J is TRBJ2-3 and V is TRBV7-2; the D is unclear. The DNA of the CDR3 is TGTGCCAGCAGCTTAGTGAGGAGTGATACGCAGTATTTT. Residues: CASSLVRSDTQYF.